This entry describes one T cell receptor beta chain. The CDR3 has 15 residues. Germline values: CDR1 SGDLS, CDR2 YYNGEE. Germline trimming cut 0 bases from V and 3 bases from J; bases unmatched to any gene: 5. This entry belongs to a study of cytomegalovirus exposure and HLA in healthy donors. In the PCR, 60 Vbeta and 13 Jbeta primers were used. Libraries were prepared by immunoSEQ multiplex PCR; TCRdb keeps only in-frame clonotypes and omits some of them. This sample has about 140,000 clones, with about 80% found just once. The sample was PBMCs. The chain joins TRBV9 to TRBJ2-7, with 8 bases aligning to TRBD1. The receptor was derived from a man between 25 and 39 years old in good health and CMV-seronegative. Here the CDR3 reads CASSVDQGAGYEQYF. The CDR3 bases are TGTGCCAGCAGCGTAGATCAGGGGGCGGGCTACGAGCAGTACTTC.